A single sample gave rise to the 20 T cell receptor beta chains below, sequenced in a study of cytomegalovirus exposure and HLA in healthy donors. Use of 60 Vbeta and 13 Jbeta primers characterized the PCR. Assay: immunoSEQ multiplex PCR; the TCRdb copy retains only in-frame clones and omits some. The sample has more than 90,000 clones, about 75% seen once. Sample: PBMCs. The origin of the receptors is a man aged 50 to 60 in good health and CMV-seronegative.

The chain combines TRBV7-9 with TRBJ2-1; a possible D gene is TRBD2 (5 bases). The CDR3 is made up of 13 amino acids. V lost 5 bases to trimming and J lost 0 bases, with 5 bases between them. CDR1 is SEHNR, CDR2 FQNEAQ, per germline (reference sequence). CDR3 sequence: CASSGSSYNEQFF. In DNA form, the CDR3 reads TGTGCCAGCAGCGGGAGCTCCTACAATGAGCAGTTCTTC.

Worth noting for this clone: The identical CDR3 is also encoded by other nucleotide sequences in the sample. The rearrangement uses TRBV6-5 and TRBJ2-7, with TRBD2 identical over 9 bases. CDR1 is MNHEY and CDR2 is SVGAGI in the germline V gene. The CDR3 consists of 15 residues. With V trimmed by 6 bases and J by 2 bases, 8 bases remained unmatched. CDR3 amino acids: CASSPGLATPYEQYF. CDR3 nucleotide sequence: TGTGCCAGCAGCCCCGGACTAGCGACCCCCTACGAGCAGTACTTC.

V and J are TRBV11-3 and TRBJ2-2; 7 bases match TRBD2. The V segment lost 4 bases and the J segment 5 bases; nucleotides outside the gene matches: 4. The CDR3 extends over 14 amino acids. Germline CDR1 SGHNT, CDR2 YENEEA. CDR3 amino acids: CASSSWGGTGELFF. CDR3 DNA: TGTGCCAGCAGCTCATGGGGGGGAACCGGGGAGCTGTTTTTT. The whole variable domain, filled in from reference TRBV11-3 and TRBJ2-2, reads EAGVVQSPRYKIIEKKQPVAFWCNPISGHNTLYWYLQNLGQGPELLIRYENEEAVDDSQLPKDRFSAERLKGVDSTLKIQPAELGDSAVYLCASSSWGGTGELFFGEGSRLTVL.

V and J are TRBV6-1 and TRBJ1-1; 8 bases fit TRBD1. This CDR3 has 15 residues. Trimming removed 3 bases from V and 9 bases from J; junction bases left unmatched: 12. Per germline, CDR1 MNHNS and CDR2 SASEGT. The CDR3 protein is CASSEATGTGIQAFF. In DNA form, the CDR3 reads TGTGCCAGCAGTGAGGCAACCGGGACAGGAATCCAAGCTTTCTTT.

The CDR3 spells CASRSGELSNQPQHF. DNA of the CDR3: TGTGCCAGCAGATCAGGGGAGCTTAGCAATCAGCCCCAGCATTTT. V and J are TRBV6-5 and TRBJ1-5; tentatively, D is TRBD1 (6 bases). The length of the CDR3 is 15 residues. Germline V gives CDR1 MNHEY, CDR2 SVGAGI. Trimming pared 6 bases from V and 0 bases from J, leaving 12 bases between.

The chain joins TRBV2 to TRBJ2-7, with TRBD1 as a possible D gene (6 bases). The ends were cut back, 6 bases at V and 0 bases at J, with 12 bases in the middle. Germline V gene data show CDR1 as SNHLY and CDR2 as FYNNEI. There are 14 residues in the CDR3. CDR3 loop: CASRETGISYEQYF. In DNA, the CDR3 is TGTGCCAGCAGGGAAACAGGGATCTCCTACGAGCAGTACTTC.

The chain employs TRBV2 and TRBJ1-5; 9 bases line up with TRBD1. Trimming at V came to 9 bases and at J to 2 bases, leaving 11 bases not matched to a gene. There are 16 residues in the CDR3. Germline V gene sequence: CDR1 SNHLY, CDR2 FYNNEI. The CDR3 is CASMGQGEARNQPQHF. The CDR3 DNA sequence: TGTGCCAGTATGGGACAGGGAGAGGCGCGCAATCAGCCCCAGCATTTT.

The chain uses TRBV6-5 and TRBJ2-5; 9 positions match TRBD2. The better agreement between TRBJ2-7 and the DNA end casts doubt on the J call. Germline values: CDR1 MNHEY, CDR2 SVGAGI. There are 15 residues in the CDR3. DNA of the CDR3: TGTGCCAGCAGATTCAGCGGGGGGCGTACCTACGAGCAGTACTTC. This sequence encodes CASRFSGGRTYEQYF.

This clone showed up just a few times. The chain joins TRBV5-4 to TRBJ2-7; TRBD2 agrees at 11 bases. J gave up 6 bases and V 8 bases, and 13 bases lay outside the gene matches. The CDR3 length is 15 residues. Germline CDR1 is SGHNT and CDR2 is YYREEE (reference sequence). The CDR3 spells CASSNSGGARSEQYF. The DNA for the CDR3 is TGTGCCAGTAGCAATAGCGGGGGGGCCCGAAGCGAGCAGTACTTC.

The CDR3 loop reads CASAEGTTNEKLFF. CDR3 DNA sequence: TGTGCCAGCGCAGAGGGTACAACTAATGAAAAACTGTTTTTT. This sequence joins TRBV19 and TRBJ1-4; no clear D gene. CDR1 and CDR2 (germline): LNHDA, SQIVND (reference sequence). The CDR3 runs 14 residues. Between the trimmed V and J ends, which lost 9 bases and 0 bases, there was a span of 11 bases.

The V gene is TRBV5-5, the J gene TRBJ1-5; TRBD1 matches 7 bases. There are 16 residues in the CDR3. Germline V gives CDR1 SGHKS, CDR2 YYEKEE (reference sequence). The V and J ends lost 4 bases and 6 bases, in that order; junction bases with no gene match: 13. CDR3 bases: TGTGCCAGCAGCCCCACCGGGACAGCGGCCAGTCAGCCCCAGCATTTT. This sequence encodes CASSPTGTAASQPQHF. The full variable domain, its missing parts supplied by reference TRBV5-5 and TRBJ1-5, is DAGVTQSPTHLIKTRGQQVTLRCSPISGHKSVSWYQQVLGQGPQFIFQYYEKEERGRGNFPDRFSARQFPNYSSELNVNALLLGDSALYLCASSPTGTAASQPQHFGDGTRLSIL.

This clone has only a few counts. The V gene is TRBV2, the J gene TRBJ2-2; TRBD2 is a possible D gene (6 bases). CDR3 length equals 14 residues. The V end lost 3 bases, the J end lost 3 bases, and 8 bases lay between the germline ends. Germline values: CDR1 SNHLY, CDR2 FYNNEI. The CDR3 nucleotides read TGTGCCAGCAGTGACAGGGACTACACCGGGGAGCTGTTTTTT. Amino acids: CASSDRDYTGELFF.

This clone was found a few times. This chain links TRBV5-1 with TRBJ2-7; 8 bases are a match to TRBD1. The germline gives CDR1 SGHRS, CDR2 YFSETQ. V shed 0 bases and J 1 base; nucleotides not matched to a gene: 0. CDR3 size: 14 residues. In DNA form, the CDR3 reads TGCGCCAGCAGCTTGGACAGGGGGTCCTACGAGCAGTACTTC. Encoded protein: CASSLDRGSYEQYF.

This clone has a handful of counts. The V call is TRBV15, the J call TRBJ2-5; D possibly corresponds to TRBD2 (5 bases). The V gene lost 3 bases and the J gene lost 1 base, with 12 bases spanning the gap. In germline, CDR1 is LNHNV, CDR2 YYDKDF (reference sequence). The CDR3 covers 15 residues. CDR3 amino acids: CATSREPGIQETQYF. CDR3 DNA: TGTGCCACCAGCAGGGAACCCGGGATCCAAGAGACCCAGTACTTC.

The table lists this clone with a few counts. The DNA of the CDR3 is TGTGCCAGCAGCTTGGGTATAGCGGGGGGGCCCTTGTACAATGAGCAGTTCTTC. Translation gives CASSLGIAGGPLYNEQFF. The genes are TRBV7-3 and TRBJ2-1, with 11 bases aligning to TRBD2. Germline CDR1 and CDR2: SGHTA and FQGTGA. CDR3 length equals 18 residues. Trimming cost V 3 bases and J 4 bases; bases outside gene matches: 11.

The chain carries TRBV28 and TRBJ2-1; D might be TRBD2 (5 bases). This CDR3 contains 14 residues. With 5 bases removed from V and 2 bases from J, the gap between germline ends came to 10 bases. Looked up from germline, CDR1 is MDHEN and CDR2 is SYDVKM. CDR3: CASSPGETYNEQFF. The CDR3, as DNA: TGTGCCAGCAGTCCCGGGGAGACCTACAATGAGCAGTTCTTC.

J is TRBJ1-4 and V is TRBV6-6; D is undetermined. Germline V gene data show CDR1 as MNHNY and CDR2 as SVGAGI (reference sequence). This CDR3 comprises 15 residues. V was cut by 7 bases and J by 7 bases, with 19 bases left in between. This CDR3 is CASTERWQRGEKLFF. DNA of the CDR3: TGTGCCAGCACAGAAAGGTGGCAGAGAGGTGAAAAACTGTTTTTT.

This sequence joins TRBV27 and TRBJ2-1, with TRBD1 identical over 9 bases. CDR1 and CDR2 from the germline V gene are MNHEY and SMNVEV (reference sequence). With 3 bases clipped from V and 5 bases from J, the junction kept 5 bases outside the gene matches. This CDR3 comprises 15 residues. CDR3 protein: CASSFLWTGDNEQFF. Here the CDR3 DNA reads TGTGCCAGCAGTTTCCTTTGGACAGGGGACAATGAGCAGTTCTTC.

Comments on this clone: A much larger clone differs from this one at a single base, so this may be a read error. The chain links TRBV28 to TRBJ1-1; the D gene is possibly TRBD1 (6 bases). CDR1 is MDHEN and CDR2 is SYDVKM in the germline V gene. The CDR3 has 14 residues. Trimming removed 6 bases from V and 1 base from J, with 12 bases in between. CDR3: CASSLQGGNTEAFF. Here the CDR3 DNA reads TGTGCCAGCAGCTTACAGGGAGGGAACACTGAAGCTTTCTTT.

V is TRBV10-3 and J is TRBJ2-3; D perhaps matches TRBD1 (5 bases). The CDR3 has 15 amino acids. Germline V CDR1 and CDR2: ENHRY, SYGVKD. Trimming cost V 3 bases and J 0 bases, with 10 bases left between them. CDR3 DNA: TGTGCCATCAGTGAAAGGGGCGTAAGCACAGATACGCAGTATTTT. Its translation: CAISERGVSTDTQYF.